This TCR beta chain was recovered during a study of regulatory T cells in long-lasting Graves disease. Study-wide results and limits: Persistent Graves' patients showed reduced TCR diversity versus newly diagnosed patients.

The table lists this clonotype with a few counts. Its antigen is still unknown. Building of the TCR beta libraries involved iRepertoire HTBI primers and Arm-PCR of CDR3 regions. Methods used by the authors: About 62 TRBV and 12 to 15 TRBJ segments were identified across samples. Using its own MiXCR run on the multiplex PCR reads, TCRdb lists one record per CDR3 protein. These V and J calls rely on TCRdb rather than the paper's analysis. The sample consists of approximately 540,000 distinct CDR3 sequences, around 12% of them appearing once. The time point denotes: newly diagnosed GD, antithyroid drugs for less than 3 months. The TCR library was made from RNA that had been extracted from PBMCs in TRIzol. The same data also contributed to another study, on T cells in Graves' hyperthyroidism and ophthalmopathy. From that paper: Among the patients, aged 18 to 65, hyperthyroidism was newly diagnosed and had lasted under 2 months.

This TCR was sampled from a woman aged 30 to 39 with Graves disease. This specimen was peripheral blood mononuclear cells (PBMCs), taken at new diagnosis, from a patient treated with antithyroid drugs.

The CDR3 loop reads CASSEKSSYNEQFF. DNA of the CDR3: TGTGCCAGTAGTGAGAAGAGCTCCTACAATGAGCAGTTCTTC. The chain combines TRBV19 with TRBJ2-1; D uncertain. Per the germline V gene, CDR1 is LNHDA and CDR2 is SQIVND (reference sequence). Deletions cut 5 bases from V and 0 bases from J, with 8 bases between. The CDR3 spans 14 residues.